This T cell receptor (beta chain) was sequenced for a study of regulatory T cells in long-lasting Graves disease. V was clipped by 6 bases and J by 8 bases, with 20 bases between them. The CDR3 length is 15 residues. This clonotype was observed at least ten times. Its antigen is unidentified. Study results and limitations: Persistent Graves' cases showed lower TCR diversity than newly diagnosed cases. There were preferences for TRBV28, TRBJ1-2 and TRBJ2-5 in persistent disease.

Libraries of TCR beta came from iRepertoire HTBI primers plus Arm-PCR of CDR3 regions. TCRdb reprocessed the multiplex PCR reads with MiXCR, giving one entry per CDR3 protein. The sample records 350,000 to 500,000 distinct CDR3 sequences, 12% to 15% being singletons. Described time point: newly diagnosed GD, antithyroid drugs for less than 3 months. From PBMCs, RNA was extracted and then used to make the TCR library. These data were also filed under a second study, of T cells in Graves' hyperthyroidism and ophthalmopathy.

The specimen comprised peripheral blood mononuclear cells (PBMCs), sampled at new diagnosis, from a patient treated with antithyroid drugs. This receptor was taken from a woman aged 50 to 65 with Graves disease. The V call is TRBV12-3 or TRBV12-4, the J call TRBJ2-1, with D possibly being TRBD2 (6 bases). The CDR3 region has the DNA TGTGCCAGCAGCCTAAAGACTAGGTTGTCCGATGAGCAGTTCTTC. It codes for CASSLKTRLSDEQFF.